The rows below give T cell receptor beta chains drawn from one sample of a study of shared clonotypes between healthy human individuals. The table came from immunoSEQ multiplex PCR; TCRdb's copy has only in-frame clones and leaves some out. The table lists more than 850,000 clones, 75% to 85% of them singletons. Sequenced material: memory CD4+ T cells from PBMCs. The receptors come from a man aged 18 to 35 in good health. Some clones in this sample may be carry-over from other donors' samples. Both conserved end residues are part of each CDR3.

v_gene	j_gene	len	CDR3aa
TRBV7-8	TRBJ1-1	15	CASSLVGPGGSEAFF
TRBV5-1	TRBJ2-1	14	CASSRGLADNEQFF
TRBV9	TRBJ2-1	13	CASSVGLSDEQFF
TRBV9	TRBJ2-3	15	CASSTSTSSTDTQYF
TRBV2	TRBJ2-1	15	CASSHAGLGLYEQFF
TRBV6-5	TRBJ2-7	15	CASSTMDFRAEEQYF
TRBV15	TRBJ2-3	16	CATSRDGGGASDTQYF
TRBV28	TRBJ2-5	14	CASSSQRVQETQYF
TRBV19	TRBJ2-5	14	CASSARGYQETQYF
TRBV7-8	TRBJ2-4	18	CASSLGREFTLAKNIQYF
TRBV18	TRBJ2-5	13	CASSPGQGETQYF
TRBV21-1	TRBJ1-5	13	CASTEGVFQPQHF
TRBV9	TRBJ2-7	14	CASSSTGADNEQYF
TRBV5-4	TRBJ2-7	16	CASSLSGTSGDYEQYF
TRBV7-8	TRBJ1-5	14	CASSLGVQGQPQHF
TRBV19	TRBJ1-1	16	CASSLPQGAANTEAFF
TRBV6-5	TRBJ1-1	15	CASSYSIYWNTEAFF
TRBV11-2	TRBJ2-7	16	CASSLGSSGSYYEQYF